Listed here are 20 T cell receptor beta chains from one sample, sequenced in a study of regulatory T cells in long-lasting Graves disease. The time point was: newly diagnosed GD, antithyroid drugs for less than 3 months. RNA from PBMCs was the source of the TCR library. Construction of the TCR beta libraries employed iRepertoire HTBI primers in conjunction with Arm-PCR of CDR3 regions. One entry per CDR3 protein results from TCRdb running MiXCR on the multiplex PCR reads. Among hundreds of thousands of distinct CDR3 sequences, 15% to 20% were seen once, and the ten largest hold more than 10%. In addition, the sample was reused for a study of T cells in Graves' hyperthyroidism and ophthalmopathy.

This specimen consisted of peripheral blood mononuclear cells (PBMCs), obtained at new diagnosis, from a patient treated with antithyroid drugs. Receptors originate from a man between 18 and 35 years old with Graves disease.

This chain joins TRBV7-2 and TRBJ2-1, with D maybe TRBD1 (5 bases). Per the germline V gene, CDR1 is SGHTA and CDR2 is FQGNSA. The ends were cut back, 11 bases at V and 5 bases at J, with 10 bases in the middle. This CDR3 contains 11 residues. The CDR3 region is CAGSRDNEQFF. DNA for the CDR3: TGTGCCGGAAGCAGGGACAATGAGCAGTTCTTC.

Only a few counts were recorded for this clonotype. The chain links TRBV5-5 to TRBJ2-1, with 11 positions matching TRBD2. Per the germline V gene, CDR1 is SGHKS and CDR2 is YYEKEE (reference sequence). The CDR3 is 17 amino acids. Unmatched junction bases numbered 6, after V lost 0 bases and J lost 4 bases. This CDR3 reads CASSLGPGLADYNEQFF. The CDR3 coding sequence is TGTGCCAGCAGCTTGGGGCCGGGACTAGCGGATTACAATGAGCAGTTCTTC.

This clonotype appeared many times. This rearrangement joins TRBV5-1 to TRBJ2-1, with D possibly TRBD2 on 5 matching bases. The CDR3 sequence is 15 residues long. Looked up from germline, CDR1 is SGHRS and CDR2 is YFSETQ. Trimming cost V 4 bases and J 4 bases, with 15 bases left between them. The CDR3 loop reads CASSLTSFIYNEQFF. CDR3 nucleotides: TGCGCCAGCAGCCTCACTAGTTTCATATACAATGAGCAGTTCTTC.

A note on this clonotype: A read error may be the cause here, since a much bigger clone is one base away. This chain connects TRBV2 to TRBJ2-3; possible D gene TRBD1, 6 bases. Germline CDR1 and CDR2: SNHLY and FYNNEI. V shed 7 bases and J shed 6 bases, with 23 bases lying between them. The CDR3 has 16 amino acids. Here the CDR3 DNA reads TGTGCCAGCACACCAGGACAGTCTCCCACGAGGGATACGCAGTATTTT. Its translation: CASTPGQSPTRDTQYF.

The V call is TRBV19, the J call TRBJ2-1; possibly TRBD1 or TRBD2 for D (5 bases each). The V end lost 6 bases, the J end lost 2 bases, and 11 bases lay between the germline ends. This CDR3 contains 14 residues. Germline assignment: CDR1 LNHDA and CDR2 SQIVND (reference sequence). This chain's CDR3 is CASSRDGPYNEQFF. The CDR3, as DNA: TGTGCCAGTAGCCGGGACGGGCCCTACAATGAGCAGTTCTTC.

This clonotype was counted ten times or more. This chain uses TRBV30 with TRBJ1-1; no firm D call. The germline CDR1 and CDR2 sequences are GTSNPN and SVGIG (reference sequence). This CDR3 region has 12 residues. Trimming cost V 3 bases and J 10 bases, with 15 bases left between them. CDR3 amino acids: CAWSEKKRGAFF. DNA for the CDR3: TGTGCCTGGAGCGAGAAAAAACGAGGAGCTTTCTTT.

There are a few counts of this clonotype. V and J are TRBV6-1 and TRBJ2-5; D gene unclear. V lost 2 bases and J lost 3, with 4 bases in between. This CDR3 comprises 12 residues. The germline gives CDR1 MNHNS, CDR2 SASEGT. The CDR3 spells CASSELEETQYF. CDR3 bases: TGTGCCAGCAGTGAATTGGAAGAGACCCAGTACTTC.

The chain uses TRBV20-1 and TRBJ1-3; a weak D match, TRBD1 (6 bases). The V end lost 0 bases, the J end lost 4 bases, and 16 bases lay between the germline ends. The germline CDR1 and CDR2 sequences are DFQATT and SNEGSKA (reference sequence). The CDR3 totals 16 residues. In nucleotides, the CDR3 is TGCAGTGCTAGAGATTCCGGTTACAGGGCCGGAAACACCATATATTTT. Translating gives CSARDSGYRAGNTIYF.

To note about this clonotype: This could be a read error, since a much larger clone is one nucleotide away. The chain couples TRBV20-1 to TRBJ2-1, with unresolved D. This CDR3 comprises 17 residues. Germline V CDR1 and CDR2: DFQATT, SNEGSKA (reference sequence). CDR3: CSARDSGSWSSYDEQFF. Written as DNA, the CDR3 is TGCAGTGCTAGAGATTCTGGTAGCTGGAGCTCCTACGATGAGCAGTTCTTC.

This clonotype appeared a few times. The chain links TRBV27 to TRBJ2-1; no definite D call. V was cut by 7 bases and J by 0 bases, with 13 bases left in between. This CDR3 comprises 15 residues. From germline, CDR1 is MNHEY and CDR2 SMNVEV (reference sequence). CDR3 in DNA: TGTGCCAGCAATCAAGTAGGCAGCTCCTACAATGAGCAGTTCTTC. This encodes CASNQVGSSYNEQFF.

As for this clonotype: At one end the junction does not follow the germline gene, possibly because of a read error. The chain combines TRBV9 with TRBJ1-1, with unresolved D. The CDR3 is made up of 16 amino acids. Per the germline V gene, CDR1 is SGDLS and CDR2 is YYNGEE. The DNA of the CDR3 is TGTGCCAGCGGCGTAGAATTCGTAGGTCAGCGGGCTCGGGCTTTCTTT. Its translation: CASGVEFVGQRARAFF.

This clonotype was seen many times. The rearrangement uses TRBV7-2 and TRBJ1-1; the D gene is possibly TRBD1 (6 bases). CDR3 length equals 14 residues. The germline gives CDR1 SGHTA, CDR2 FQGNSA. Trimming removed 5 bases at V and 1 base at J, with 11 bases between. The CDR3 sequence is CASSLLGQNTEAFF. The CDR3 coding sequence is TGTGCCAGCAGCCTTTTGGGACAGAACACTGAAGCTTTCTTT.

Ten or more counts support this clonotype. One junction end does not reproduce the germline sequence, and a read error may be involved. The rearrangement joins TRBV2 to TRBJ2-3; D call uncertain. Per the germline V gene, CDR1 is SNHLY and CDR2 is FYNNEI. The CDR3 runs to 14 residues. The CDR3 DNA is TGCGCCAGCAGCCGCACAACTAGCACAGATACGCAGTATTTT. Its translation is CASSRTTSTDTQYF.

This clonotype was seen many times. The CDR3 bases are TGTGCCAGCAGTTTGGAGACTACCTTGACCAAAAACATTCAGTACTTC. Residues: CASSLETTLTKNIQYF. The chain carries TRBV12-3 or TRBV12-4 and TRBJ2-4, with D perhaps matching TRBD2 (5 bases). There are 16 residues in the CDR3. V lost 3 bases to trimming and J lost 2 bases, with 14 bases between them.

This clonotype came up a few times. The chain has TRBV20-1 and TRBJ2-4, with TRBD1 identical over 7 bases. V lost 6 bases and J lost 6; bases outside the gene matches: 8. This CDR3 has 13 amino acids. The germline gives CDR1 DFQATT, CDR2 SNEGSKA (reference sequence). The CDR3 reads CSARTGDTNIQYF. In nucleotides, the CDR3 is TGCAGTGCCCGCACAGGGGACACAAACATTCAGTACTTC.

This clonotype showed up just a few times. The chain is built from TRBV12-3 or TRBV12-4 and TRBJ2-4, with TRBD2 as a possible D gene (6 bases). This CDR3 has 16 amino acids. V lost 3 bases and J lost 9, with 21 bases in between. For the CDR3, the DNA is TGTGCCAGCAGTTTGTACGGGACTGGGGTTTCTCGCATTCAGTACTTC. Amino acid sequence: CASSLYGTGVSRIQYF.

This clonotype was recorded many times. The CDR3: CASSNPGQSHEQYF. DNA of the CDR3: TGTGCCAGCAGCAACCCGGGACAAAGCCACGAGCAGTACTTC. J is TRBJ2-7 and V is TRBV11-3, with TRBD1 as a possible D gene (6 bases). CDR3 length: 14 amino acids. With 5 bases removed from V and 5 bases from J, the gap between germline ends came to 16 bases. The V gene's germline CDR1 is SGHNT and CDR2 YENEEA.

V and J are TRBV20-1 and TRBJ2-3; weak D call: TRBD2 (5 bases). CDR3 size: 19 residues. The V end was cut by 5 bases, the J end by 4 bases, with 31 bases between. Germline lookup yields CDR1 DFQATT and CDR2 SNEGSKA (reference sequence). This CDR3 is CSARHDSAPGPEPADTQYF. In DNA form, the CDR3 reads TGCAGTGCTCGCCATGATAGCGCCCCAGGCCCTGAGCCCGCAGATACGCAGTATTTT.

There are many counts of this clonotype. CDR3 sequence (DNA): TGTGCCAGCAGCCTGGACAGGGGGGGTTGGTGGGAGCAGTACTTC. Residues: CASSLDRGGWWEQYF. The J gene is TRBJ2-7, the V gene TRBV12-3 or TRBV12-4; 10 bases are shared with TRBD1. The CDR3 runs 15 residues. The V and J ends lost 6 bases and 7 bases, in that order; junction bases with no gene match: 12.

This clonotype was observed many times. The rearrangement uses TRBV12-3 or TRBV12-4 and TRBJ2-1, with D unresolved. The CDR3 totals 11 residues. Trimming removed 5 bases at V and 8 bases at J, with 7 bases between. CDR3 bases: TGTGCCAGCAGTATCACGCATGAGCAGTTCTTC. Its protein product is CASSITHEQFF.